This TCR beta chain comes out of a study of somatic mutations in cytotoxic T cells in rheumatoid arthritis. Turning to the study itself: Immediately following diagnosis and ahead of any treatment, patient blood (approximately 33 ml EDTA) was drawn.

As regards this clone: Its antigen remains unidentified.

After removal of 6 bases from V and 3 bases from J, the junction contained 15 bases not matched to a gene. This CDR3 has 18 amino acids. The germline V gene encodes CDR1 ENHRY and CDR2 SYGVKD. Authors' processing steps: There were rare matches between patient CD8+ clones larger than 1% and published virus-specific TCRB sequences. Some clones are missing from TCRdb's copy, which holds only in-frame ones; the method was immunoSEQ multiplex PCR. V, J and clone size were drawn from that table, and D and trimming were deduced from the DNA. This sample has some 20,000 clones, with around 81% found just once. Findings and limits, study-wide: Rheumatoid arthritis patients showed slight TRBV07 underrepresentation, and this was not adjusted for multiple comparisons. In about an eighth of the roughly 65 patients, the largest CD8+ clone exceeded 20% of CD8+ cells.

The sequence derives from an adult with rheumatoid arthritis. The sequenced sample was CD8+ T cells sorted from blood. V is TRBV10-3 and J is TRBJ2-2; TRBD1 matches 8 bases. The CDR3 coding sequence is TGTGCCATCAGCCAAACCTTACGGACAGGGCGGGACACCGGGGAGCTGTTTTTT. Translation: CAISQTLRTGRDTGELFF.